This record covers a single T cell receptor (beta chain). Antigen unknown. Authors' methods: Clinicopathological groups differed in CDR3, with these differences serving to build a distant-metastasis classifier for papillary thyroid cancer. TCRdb ran MiXCR on the PCR reads. The V and J calls were not made by the authors but by TCRdb's processing. The sample lists tens of thousands of clones, roughly 16% occurring once. The germline gives CDR1 MNHNS, CDR2 SASEGT. The CDR3 covers 15 residues. V gave up 5 bases and J gave up 0 bases, with 14 bases separating them. The data were taken from a study of metastatic and nonmetastatic thyroid tumors. In the study overall: Across blood and tumor or nodule tissue, repertoires from malignant and benign thyroid patients were compared with one another. Notes on the study in general: Compared with benign nodules, malignant thyroid tumors were reported to have significantly higher TCR beta diversity in both blood and tumor.

Before thyroid surgery, none of the patients had received any treatment. The chain is built from TRBV6-1 and TRBJ2-7; tentatively, D is TRBD1 or TRBD2 (5 bases each). Material for sequencing was blood. This receptor was taken from a female donor with papillary thyroid cancer or a benign thyroid nodule (not recorded which). Some clones in this sample may be carry-over from other donors' samples. The CDR3 coding sequence is TGTGCCAGCAGTCCCTTTGGGACGGGCTCCTACGAGCAGTACTTC. Protein product: CASSPFGTGSYEQYF.